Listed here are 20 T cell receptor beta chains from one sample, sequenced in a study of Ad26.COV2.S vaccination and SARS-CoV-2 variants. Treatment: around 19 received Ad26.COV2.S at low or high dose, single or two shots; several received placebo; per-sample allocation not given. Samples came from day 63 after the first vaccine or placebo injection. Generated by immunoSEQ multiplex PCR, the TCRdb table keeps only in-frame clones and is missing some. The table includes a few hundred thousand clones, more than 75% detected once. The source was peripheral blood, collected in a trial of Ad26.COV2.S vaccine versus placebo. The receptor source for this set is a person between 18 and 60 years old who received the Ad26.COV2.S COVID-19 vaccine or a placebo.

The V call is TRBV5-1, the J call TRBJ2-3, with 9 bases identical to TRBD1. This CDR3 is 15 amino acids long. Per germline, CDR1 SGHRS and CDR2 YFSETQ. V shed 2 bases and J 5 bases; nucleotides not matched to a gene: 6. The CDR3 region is CASSFWDRVLDTQYF. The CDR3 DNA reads TGCGCCAGCAGCTTCTGGGACAGGGTACTAGATACGCAGTATTTT.

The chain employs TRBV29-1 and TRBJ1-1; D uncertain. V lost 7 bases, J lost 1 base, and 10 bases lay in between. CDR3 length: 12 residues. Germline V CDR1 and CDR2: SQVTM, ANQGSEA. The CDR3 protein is CSANFRNTEAFF. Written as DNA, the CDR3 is TGCAGCGCTAACTTCCGGAACACTGAAGCTTTCTTT. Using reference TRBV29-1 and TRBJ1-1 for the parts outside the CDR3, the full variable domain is SAVISQKPSRDICQRGTSLTIQCQVDSQVTMMFWYRQQPGQSLTLIATANQGSEATYESGFVIDKFPISRPNLTFSTLTVSNMSPEDSSIYLCSANFRNTEAFFGQGTRLTVV.

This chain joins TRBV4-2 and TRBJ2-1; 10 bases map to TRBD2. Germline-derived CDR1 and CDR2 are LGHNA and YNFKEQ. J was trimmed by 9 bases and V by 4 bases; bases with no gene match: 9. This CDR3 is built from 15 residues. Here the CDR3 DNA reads TGTGCCAGCAGCCCCCAAGAGCGGGGGGGCAGTGAGCAGTTCTTC. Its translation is CASSPQERGGSEQFF.

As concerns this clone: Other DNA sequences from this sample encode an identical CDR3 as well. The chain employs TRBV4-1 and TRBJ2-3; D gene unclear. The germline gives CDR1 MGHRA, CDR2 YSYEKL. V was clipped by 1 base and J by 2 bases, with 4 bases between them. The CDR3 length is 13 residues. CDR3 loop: CASSQVPTDTQYF. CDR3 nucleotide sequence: TGCGCCAGCAGCCAAGTGCCCACAGATACGCAGTATTTT.

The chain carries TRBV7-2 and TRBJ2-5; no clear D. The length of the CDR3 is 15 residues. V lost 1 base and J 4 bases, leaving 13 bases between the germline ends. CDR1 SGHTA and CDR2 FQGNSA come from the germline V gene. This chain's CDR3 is CASSLGRVLGETQYF. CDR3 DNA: TGTGCCAGCAGCTTAGGACGGGTTCTAGGAGAGACCCAGTACTTC.

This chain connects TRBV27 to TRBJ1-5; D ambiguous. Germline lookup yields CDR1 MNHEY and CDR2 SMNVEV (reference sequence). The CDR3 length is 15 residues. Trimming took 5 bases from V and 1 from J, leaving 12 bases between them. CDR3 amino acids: CASSLLGLSNQPQHF. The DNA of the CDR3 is TGTGCCAGCAGTCTGTTAGGGTTGAGCAATCAGCCCCAGCATTTT.

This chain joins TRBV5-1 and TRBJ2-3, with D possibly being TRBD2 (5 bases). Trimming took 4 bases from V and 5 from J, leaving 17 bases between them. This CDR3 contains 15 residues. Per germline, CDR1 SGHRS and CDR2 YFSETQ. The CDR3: CASSRLANAEDTQYF. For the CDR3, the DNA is TGCGCCAGCAGCCGGCTAGCCAACGCGGAAGATACGCAGTATTTT. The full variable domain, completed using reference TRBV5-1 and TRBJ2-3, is KAGVTQTPRYLIKTRGQQVTLSCSPISGHRSVSWYQQTPGQGLQFLFEYFSETQRNKGNFPGRFSGRQFSNSRSEMNVSTLELGDSALYLCASSRLANAEDTQYFGPGTRLTVL.

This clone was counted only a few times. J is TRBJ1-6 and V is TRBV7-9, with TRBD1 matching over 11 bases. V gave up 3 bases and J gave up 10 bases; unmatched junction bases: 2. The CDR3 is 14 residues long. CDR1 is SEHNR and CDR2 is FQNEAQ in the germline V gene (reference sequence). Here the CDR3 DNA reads TGTGCCAGCAGCTTGGGACAGGGGGACTCACCCCTCCACTTT. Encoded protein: CASSLGQGDSPLHF.

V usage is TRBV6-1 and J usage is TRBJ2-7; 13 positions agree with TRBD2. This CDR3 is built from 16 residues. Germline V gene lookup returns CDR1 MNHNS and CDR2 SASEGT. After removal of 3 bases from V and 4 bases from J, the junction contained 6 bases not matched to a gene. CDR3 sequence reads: CASSDWTSGGLYEQYF. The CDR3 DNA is TGTGCCAGCAGTGACTGGACTAGCGGGGGACTGTACGAGCAGTACTTC.

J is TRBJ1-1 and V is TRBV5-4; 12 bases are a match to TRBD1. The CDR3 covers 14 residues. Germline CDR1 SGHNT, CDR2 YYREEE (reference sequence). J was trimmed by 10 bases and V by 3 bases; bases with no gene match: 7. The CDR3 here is CASSSHRDRGPAFF. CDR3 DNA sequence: TGTGCCAGCAGCTCCCACCGGGACAGGGGGCCAGCTTTCTTT.

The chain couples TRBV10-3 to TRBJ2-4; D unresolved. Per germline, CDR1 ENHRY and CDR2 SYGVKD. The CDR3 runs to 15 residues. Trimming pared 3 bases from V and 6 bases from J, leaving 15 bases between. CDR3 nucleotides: TGTGCCATCAGTGAAAGTGAAGGGAAACCAAACATTCAGTACTTC. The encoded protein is CAISESEGKPNIQYF.

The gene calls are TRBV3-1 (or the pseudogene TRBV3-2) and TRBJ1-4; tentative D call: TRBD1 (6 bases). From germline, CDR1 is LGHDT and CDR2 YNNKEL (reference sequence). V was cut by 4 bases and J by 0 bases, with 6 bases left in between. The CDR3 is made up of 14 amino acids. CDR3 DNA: TGTGCCAGCAGCCCAGGGGCAACTAATGAAAAACTGTTTTTT. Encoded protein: CASSPGATNEKLFF.

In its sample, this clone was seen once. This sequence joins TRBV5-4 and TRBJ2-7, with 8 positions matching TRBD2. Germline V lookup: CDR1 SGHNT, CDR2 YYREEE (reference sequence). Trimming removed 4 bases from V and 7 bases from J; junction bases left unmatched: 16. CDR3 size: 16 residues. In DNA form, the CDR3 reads TGTGCCAGCAGCCACCGGGGGGCGGGGGGCGACGTTGAGCAGTACTTC. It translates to CASSHRGAGGDVEQYF.

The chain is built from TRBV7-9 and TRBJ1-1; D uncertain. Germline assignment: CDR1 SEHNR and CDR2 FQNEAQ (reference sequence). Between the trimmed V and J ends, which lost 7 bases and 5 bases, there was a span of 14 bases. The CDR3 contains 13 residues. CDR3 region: CASNASAVTEAFF. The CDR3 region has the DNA TGTGCCAGCAATGCTTCGGCGGTTACTGAAGCTTTCTTT.

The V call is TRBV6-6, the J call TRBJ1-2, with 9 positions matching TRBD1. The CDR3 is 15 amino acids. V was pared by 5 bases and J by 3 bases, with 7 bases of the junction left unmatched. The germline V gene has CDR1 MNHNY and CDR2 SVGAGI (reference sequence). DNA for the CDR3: TGTGCCAGCAGTCAAACACAGGGGGCTGACTATGGCTACACCTTC. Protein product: CASSQTQGADYGYTF.

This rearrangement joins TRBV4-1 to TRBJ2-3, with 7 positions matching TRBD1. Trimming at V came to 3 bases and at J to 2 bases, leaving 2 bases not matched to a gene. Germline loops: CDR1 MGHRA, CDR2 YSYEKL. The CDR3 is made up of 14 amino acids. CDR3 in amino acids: CASSHGTVTDTQYF. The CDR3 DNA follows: TGCGCCAGCAGCCATGGGACAGTCACAGATACGCAGTATTTT.

CDR3 nucleotides: TGTGCCTGGAGGTACAAAGGTCTAGGGGAGTCCCAGCATTTT. It translates to CAWRYKGLGESQHF. V gene TRBV30 combines with J gene TRBJ1-5; tentatively, D is TRBD1 (5 bases). CDR1 GTSNPN and CDR2 SVGIG come from the germline V gene (reference sequence). The V gene lost 3 bases and the J gene lost 11 bases, with 20 bases spanning the gap. The CDR3 covers 14 residues.

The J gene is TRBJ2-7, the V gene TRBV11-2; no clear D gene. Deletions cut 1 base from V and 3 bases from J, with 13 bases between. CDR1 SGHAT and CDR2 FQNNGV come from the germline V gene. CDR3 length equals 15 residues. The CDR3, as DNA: TGTGCCAGCAGCTTAGGTGTCAGCGTTATCTACGAGCAGTACTTC. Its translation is CASSLGVSVIYEQYF.

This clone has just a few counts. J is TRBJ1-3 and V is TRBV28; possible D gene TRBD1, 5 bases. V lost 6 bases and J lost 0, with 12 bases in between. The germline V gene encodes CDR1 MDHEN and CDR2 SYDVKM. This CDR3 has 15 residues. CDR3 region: CASSLTVFSGNTIYF. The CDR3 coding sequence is TGTGCCAGCAGCCTGACAGTTTTCTCTGGAAACACCATATATTTT.

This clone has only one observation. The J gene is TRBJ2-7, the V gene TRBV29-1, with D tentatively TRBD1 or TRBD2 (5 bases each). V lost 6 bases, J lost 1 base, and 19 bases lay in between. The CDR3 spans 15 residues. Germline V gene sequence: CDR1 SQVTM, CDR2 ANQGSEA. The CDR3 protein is CSVDTGTTGSYEQYF. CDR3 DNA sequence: TGCAGCGTGGATACCGGGACCACAGGTTCCTACGAGCAGTACTTC.